The 29 T cell receptor beta chains given below trace back to one sample, sequenced in a study of T cells after yellow fever vaccination. One entry per CDR3 protein, called by TCRdb with MiXCR from the 5' RACE reads. The repertoire consists of some 350,000 distinct CDR3 sequences, with around 10% occurring once and the leading ten covering 18%. The source was PBMCs, collected on the day of the first yellow fever vaccination. The receptors stem from a man younger than 30 who received the YFV17D yellow fever vaccine.

V and J are TRBV7-2 and TRBJ1-6; D is ambiguous. The CDR3 covers 13 residues. The germline V and J ends were trimmed by 1 base and 8 bases, with 6 bases remaining between them. CDR1 SGHTA and CDR2 FQGNSA come from the germline V gene. CDR3 nucleotide sequence: TGTGCCAGCAGCTTAGATGGCGATTCACCCCTCCACTTT. It encodes CASSLDGDSPLHF.

The V and J genes are TRBV29-1 and TRBJ1-1; D perhaps matches TRBD1 (6 bases). The CDR3 covers 13 residues. Germline V lookup: CDR1 SQVTM, CDR2 ANQGSEA. Here the CDR3 reads CRLRRGWDTEAFF. CDR3 nucleotide sequence: TGCAGACTCAGAAGGGGGTGGGACACTGAAGCTTTCTTT.

The chain has TRBV5-5 and TRBJ1-5, with no clear D. The length of the CDR3 is 14 residues. Germline V lookup: CDR1 SGHKS, CDR2 YYEKEE (reference sequence). V was cut by 0 bases and J by 3 bases, with 7 bases left in between. The CDR3 region has the DNA TGTGCCAGCAGCTTGGTAACGACCAATCAGCCCCAGCATTTT. As protein: CASSLVTTNQPQHF. The variable domain in full, completed from reference TRBV5-5 and TRBJ1-5, reads DAGVTQSPTHLIKTRGQQVTLRCSPISGHKSVSWYQQVLGQGPQFIFQYYEKEERGRGNFPDRFSARQFPNYSSELNVNALLLGDSALYLCASSLVTTNQPQHFGDGTRLSIL.

This chain connects TRBV18 to TRBJ1-3; TRBD1 is a possible D gene (5 bases). This CDR3 has 16 amino acids. CDR1 is KGHSH and CDR2 is LQKENI in the germline V gene. V lost 3 bases to trimming and J lost 2 bases, with 14 bases between them. In nucleotides, the CDR3 is TGTGCCAGCTCACCTTACCCGGGACGGACTGGAAACACCATATATTTT. It codes for CASSPYPGRTGNTIYF. The whole variable domain, filled in from reference TRBV18 and TRBJ1-3, reads NAGVMQNPRHLVRRRGQEARLRCSPMKGHSHVYWYRQLPEEGLKFMVYLQKENIIDESGMPKERFSAEFPKEGPSILRIQQVVRGDSAAYFCASSPYPGRTGNTIYFGEGSWLTVV.

The chain employs TRBV2 and TRBJ2-2, with 8 nucleotides matching TRBD2. Germline V gene data show CDR1 as SNHLY and CDR2 as FYNNEI. This CDR3 is 14 amino acids long. V lost 10 bases to trimming and J lost 5 bases; unmatched junction nucleotides: 9. The CDR3 DNA reads as TGTGCCAACAGCGGGGGTCGGGGGACCGGGGAGCTGTTTTTT. This sequence encodes CANSGGRGTGELFF.

This clonotype was found a few times. The chain's CDR3 is CASSGQGQGGQYF. The CDR3, as DNA: TGTGCCAGCAGCGGCCAGGGACAGGGTGGGCAGTATTTT. J is TRBJ2-3 and V is TRBV7-8; 9 bases agree with TRBD1. Trimming cost V 5 bases and J 11 bases; bases outside gene matches: 8. CDR3 length: 13 residues. CDR1 SGHVS and CDR2 FQNEAQ come from the germline V gene.

This clonotype turned up a few times. This chain uses TRBV4-1 with TRBJ1-1; D remains unclear. Germline V gives CDR1 MGHRA, CDR2 YSYEKL. V lost 2 bases and J 7 bases, leaving 11 bases between the germline ends. This CDR3 is 13 amino acids long. The CDR3 sequence: CASSQPGSDEAFF. The CDR3 DNA is TGCGCCAGCAGCCAACCCGGGAGTGATGAAGCTTTCTTT.

This clonotype showed up just a few times. The gene calls are TRBV5-1 and TRBJ2-6, with 11 bases that match TRBD2. V was pared by 2 bases and J by 0 bases, with 7 bases of the junction left unmatched. Germline CDR1 reads SGHRS; CDR2 reads YFSETQ. CDR3 length: 19 residues. The DNA for the CDR3 is TGCGCCAGCAGCTTCCATACTAGCGGGGGCCACTCTGGGGCCAACGTCCTGACTTTC. Protein: CASSFHTSGGHSGANVLTF.

The genes are TRBV29-1 and TRBJ2-1; 11 nucleotides match TRBD1. V lost 8 bases and J lost 5; bases outside the gene matches: 8. Germline CDR1 and CDR2: SQVTM and ANQGSEA. This CDR3 has 14 residues. CDR3 bases: TGCAGCTCACGGGACAGGGGGTTCGACAATGAGCAGTTCTTC. The encoded protein is CSSRDRGFDNEQFF.

The V gene is TRBV7-2, the J gene TRBJ2-1; a weak D match, TRBD2 (5 bases). Germline V CDR1 and CDR2: SGHTA, FQGNSA. Deletions cut 1 base from V and 2 bases from J, with 12 bases between. This CDR3 contains 16 residues. The CDR3 spells CASSLEATNPYNEQFF. CDR3 sequence (DNA): TGTGCCAGCAGCTTAGAGGCGACTAACCCCTACAATGAGCAGTTCTTC.

In its sample, this clonotype was seen a few times. The chain has TRBV20-1 and TRBJ2-7; perhaps TRBD1 as D (5 bases). V lost 5 bases and J lost 6, with 20 bases in between. The CDR3 spans 14 residues. Germline-derived CDR1 and CDR2 are DFQATT and SNEGSKA (reference sequence). The CDR3, as DNA: TGCAGTGCTCAGTCGAGTGGGGCTAAGGGCGAGCAGTACTTC. This gives the protein CSAQSSGAKGEQYF.

This chain connects TRBV12-5 to TRBJ2-7; 8 nucleotides match TRBD1. Germline-derived CDR1 and CDR2 are LGHNT and FRNRAP. The V gene end was trimmed by 4 bases and the J gene end by 3 bases; junction bases not matched to a gene: 11. The length of the CDR3 is 16 residues. The CDR3: CASGSGTGPTLYEQYF. The CDR3 bases are TGTGCTAGTGGTTCCGGGACAGGACCTACACTCTACGAGCAGTACTTC.

This clonotype was recorded many times. The chain carries TRBV4-1 and TRBJ2-2; possible D gene TRBD1, 6 bases. Per the germline V gene, CDR1 is MGHRA and CDR2 is YSYEKL. The CDR3 contains 15 residues. V lost 1 base to trimming and J lost 0 bases, with 6 bases between them. The CDR3 here is CASSQGTANTGELFF. The CDR3 nucleotides are TGCGCCAGCAGCCAAGGGACAGCGAACACCGGGGAGCTGTTTTTT.

At least ten counts were recorded for this clonotype. V and J are TRBV23-1 and TRBJ2-2; D is undetermined. TRBV23-1 is sorted into the ORF group, with uncertain function. Trimming pared 5 bases from V and 6 bases from J, leaving 7 bases between. CDR3 length: 12 residues. The CDR3 DNA follows: TGCGCCAGCAGTACGAGAGCCGGGGAGCTGTTTTTT. Amino acids: CASSTRAGELFF.

The V and J genes are TRBV28 and TRBJ2-7; D call uncertain. Germline loops: CDR1 MDHEN, CDR2 SYDVKM. Deletions cut 5 bases from V and 5 bases from J, with 13 bases between. This CDR3 comprises 13 residues. CDR3 sequence (DNA): TGTGCCAGCAGTGAGACGGCGAGAAACGAGCAGTACGTC. Translation gives CASSETARNEQYV.

V and J are TRBV7-2 and TRBJ1-1, with TRBD1 matching 9 bases. The CDR3 contains 17 residues. V shed 2 bases and J 4 bases; nucleotides not matched to a gene: 11. Germline CDR1 reads SGHTA; CDR2 reads FQGNSA. The CDR3 nucleotides are TGTGCCAGCAGCTTAAGACAGGGGGTCTGGGAGGGCACTGAAGCTTTCTTT. It specifies CASSLRQGVWEGTEAFF.

The rearrangement uses TRBV9 and TRBJ2-4; maybe TRBD1 (5 bases). The CDR3 has 17 amino acids. Trimming stripped 3 bases from V and 1 base from J, with 17 bases between. Per germline, CDR1 SGDLS and CDR2 YYNGEE. CDR3 sequence: CASSEGFVTMAKNIQYF. The CDR3 DNA reads as TGTGCCAGCAGCGAGGGGTTCGTGACGATGGCCAAAAACATTCAGTACTTC.

In its sample, this clonotype was seen many times. Being one base from a much bigger clone, this may be a read error. This sequence joins TRBV12-3 or TRBV12-4 and TRBJ2-3; D is ambiguous. The CDR3 loop spans 11 amino acids. V was pared by 5 bases and J by 3 bases, with 3 bases between. The CDR3 region is CASSITDTQYF. The CDR3 bases are TGTGCCAGCAGTATAACAGATACGCAGTATTTT.

This clonotype has more than one count but fewer than ten. This chain connects TRBV12-3 or TRBV12-4 to TRBJ2-3; no clear D. The V end was cut by 6 bases, the J end by 4 bases, with 14 bases between. This CDR3 region has 14 residues. CDR3 protein: CASSQRAIADTQYF. The CDR3 bases are TGTGCCAGCAGCCAACGGGCGATAGCAGATACGCAGTATTTT.

The J gene is TRBJ2-7, the V gene TRBV7-9; TRBD1 might be the D (5 bases). The germline V gene has CDR1 SEHNR and CDR2 FQNEAQ (reference sequence). The CDR3 is 13 residues long. V was clipped by 2 bases and J by 6 bases, with 11 bases between them. CDR3 bases: TGTGCCAGCAGCTTAAGGGGCCTGGGCGAGCAGTACTTC. The encoded protein is CASSLRGLGEQYF.

In this sample, this clonotype turned up a few times. The conserved closing phenylalanine or tryptophan is absent in this CDR3, likely reflecting a read error. The DNA is left out, because the CDR3 cannot be placed on it with certainty; the CDR3 is given as TCRdb lists it. The chain recombines TRBV7-6 with TRBJ2-5; TRBD1, the table's D call, lacks a check against the DNA. The germline CDR1 and CDR2 sequences are SGHVS and FNYEAQ. The CDR3 sequence runs 14 residues, both termini included. This CDR3 reads CASSLSPATGKLIL.

At least ten counts were recorded for this clonotype. The V and J genes are TRBV29-1 and TRBJ2-1, with TRBD2 as a possible D gene (5 bases). CDR3 length equals 13 residues. The V end was cut by 7 bases, the J end by 8 bases, with 18 bases between. The V gene's germline CDR1 is SQVTM and CDR2 ANQGSEA. Here the CDR3 reads CSAGFVEGDEQFF. The CDR3 DNA sequence: TGCAGCGCCGGATTTGTAGAGGGCGATGAGCAGTTCTTC.

This clonotype was found a few times. V is TRBV10-3 and J is TRBJ1-1; 8 bases match TRBD1. Trimming cost V 2 bases and J 6 bases; bases outside gene matches: 2. CDR3 size: 13 residues. The germline CDR1 and CDR2 sequences are ENHRY and SYGVKD. CDR3 amino acids: CAISEETGAEAFF. CDR3 in DNA: TGTGCCATCAGTGAGGAGACAGGGGCTGAAGCTTTCTTT.

This clonotype showed up just a few times. V usage is TRBV24-1 and J usage is TRBJ2-3; TRBD1 matches at 10 bases. The CDR3 sequence is 17 residues long. Germline loops: CDR1 KGHDR, CDR2 SFDVKD. After removal of 6 bases from V and 5 bases from J, the junction contained 13 bases not matched to a gene. In DNA form, the CDR3 reads TGTGCCACCAGTCCGCGACAGGGGGCTATGGGGGTAGATACGCAGTATTTT. It is translated as CATSPRQGAMGVDTQYF.

The chain employs TRBV5-1 and TRBJ2-7; 12 nucleotides align to TRBD2. V shed 0 bases and J 3 bases; nucleotides not matched to a gene: 1. There are 15 residues in the CDR3. Germline CDR1 is SGHRS and CDR2 is YFSETQ. CDR3 nucleotide sequence: TGCGCCAGCAGCTTGGCGGGACTAGCGGGCTACGAGCAGTACTTC. This translates into CASSLAGLAGYEQYF. Together with reference TRBV5-1 and TRBJ2-7, the CDR3 gives the full variable domain: KAGVTQTPRYLIKTRGQQVTLSCSPISGHRSVSWYQQTPGQGLQFLFEYFSETQRNKGNFPGRFSGRQFSNSRSEMNVSTLELGDSALYLCASSLAGLAGYEQYFGPGTRLTVT.

Only a few counts were recorded for this clonotype. The chain links TRBV14 to TRBJ2-5, with D possibly TRBD1 on 6 matching bases. V was shortened by 0 bases and J by 1 base, with 9 bases between the two germline ends. The CDR3 is made up of 15 amino acids. Germline V lookup: CDR1 SGHDN, CDR2 FVKESK. This chain's CDR3 is CASSQEGHLQETQYF. The CDR3 nucleotides read TGTGCCAGCAGCCAAGAGGGACACCTCCAAGAGACCCAGTACTTC.

This clonotype was detected once. The chain uses TRBV3-1 and TRBJ1-2; D remains unclear. This CDR3 region has 15 residues. V was pared by 2 bases and J by 4 bases, with 14 bases between. The germline CDR1 and CDR2 sequences are LGHDT and YNNKEL (reference sequence). The CDR3 loop is CASSQIPGIIYGYTF. In nucleotides, the CDR3 is TGTGCCAGCAGCCAAATTCCCGGGATTATCTATGGCTACACCTTC.

This clonotype has only one observation. J is TRBJ2-3 and V is TRBV7-2, with D perhaps matching TRBD1 or TRBD2 (5 bases each). V was shortened by 1 base and J by 0 bases, with 14 bases between the two germline ends. The CDR3 consists of 17 residues. The germline CDR1 and CDR2 sequences are SGHTA and FQGNSA. The CDR3 here is CASSLVGVERSTDTQYF. The CDR3 DNA sequence: TGTGCCAGCAGCTTAGTGGGGGTTGAGAGAAGCACAGATACGCAGTATTTT.

This clonotype was observed a few times. V and J are TRBV4-1 and TRBJ2-2, with D maybe TRBD2 (6 bases). V dropped 4 bases and J dropped 4 bases, with 10 bases sitting between them. CDR3 length: 14 residues. Per the germline V gene, CDR1 is MGHRA and CDR2 is YSYEKL. The CDR3, as DNA: TGCGCCAGCAGCCGCGCGGGAACCACCGGGGAGCTGTTTTTT. As protein: CASSRAGTTGELFF.